Shown below are 28 T cell receptor beta chains from a single sample sequenced in a study of blood T cell repertoires in COVID-19. The protocol was immunoSEQ multiplex PCR, while the TCRdb copy is restricted to in-frame clones and leaves out a portion. The sample yields hundreds of thousands of clones, approximately 91% seen once. The sample taken for sequencing was peripheral blood. These receptors were taken from a woman aged 45 to 65 with COVID-19, enrolled during active disease.

The genes are TRBV27 and TRBJ1-5, with D tentatively TRBD1 (5 bases). This CDR3 has 15 amino acids. Between the trimmed V and J ends, which lost 4 bases and 3 bases, there was a span of 13 bases. Looked up from germline, CDR1 is MNHEY and CDR2 is SMNVEV (reference sequence). The chain's CDR3 is CASSSFWGNNQPQHF. DNA of the CDR3: TGTGCCAGCAGTTCCTTTTGGGGCAACAATCAGCCCCAGCATTTT.

The chain uses TRBV7-9 and TRBJ2-1; 14 nucleotides line up with TRBD2. Trimming removed 1 base from V and 10 bases from J; junction bases left unmatched: 3. There are 15 residues in the CDR3. Germline V gene sequence: CDR1 SEHNR, CDR2 FQNEAQ (reference sequence). Here the CDR3 reads CASSLGGLAGAEQFF. DNA of the CDR3: TGTGCCAGCAGCTTAGGGGGACTAGCGGGGGCAGAGCAGTTCTTC.

This chain connects TRBV24-1 to TRBJ2-1; 12 bases line up with TRBD2. The germline V gene has CDR1 KGHDR and CDR2 SFDVKD. This CDR3 has 15 amino acids. The ends lost 4 bases at V and 7 bases at J; junction bases unmatched: 4. Here the CDR3 DNA reads TGTGCCACCAGTGACGGACTAGCGGGGTTAAATGAGCAGTTCTTC. Residues: CATSDGLAGLNEQFF.

This clone occurred a few times. The genes are TRBV6-6 and TRBJ1-5, with D possibly matching TRBD1 (5 bases). CDR3 length: 17 amino acids. Trimming removed 5 bases from V and 2 bases from J, with 19 bases in between. Germline V lookup: CDR1 MNHNY, CDR2 SVGAGI (reference sequence). CDR3 bases: TGTGCCAGCAGTCCGGTACGTGCGGCGGGGGGCAATCAGCCCCAGCATTTT. It specifies CASSPVRAAGGNQPQHF.

This clone appeared a single time. This rearrangement joins TRBV18 to TRBJ2-2; TRBD1 matches at 7 bases. This CDR3 region has 15 residues. CDR1 and CDR2 from the germline V gene are KGHSH and LQKENI. The trim removed 3 bases at V and 2 bases at J, leaving 3 bases unmatched. This CDR3 is CASSPGQLNTGELFF. CDR3 nucleotides: TGTGCCAGCTCACCGGGACAGCTTAACACCGGGGAGCTGTTTTTT.

This rearrangement joins TRBV27 to TRBJ2-1; 8 nucleotides line up with TRBD1. Germline CDR1 MNHEY, CDR2 SMNVEV (reference sequence). The CDR3 runs 18 residues. V lost 5 bases, J lost 3 bases, and 15 bases stayed unmatched. CDR3 coding DNA: TGTGCCAGCAGTCCCATAACTCCCGGGACAGGCCTCTACAATGAGCAGTTCTTC. Translating it yields CASSPITPGTGLYNEQFF.

The V call is TRBV18, the J call TRBJ1-5; 8 positions match TRBD1. Germline CDR1 is KGHSH and CDR2 is LQKENI. Germline trimming cut 3 bases from V and 7 bases from J; bases unmatched to any gene: 8. The CDR3 extends over 15 amino acids. The CDR3 region is CASSPRTGGDQPQHF. CDR3 sequence (DNA): TGTGCCAGCTCACCGCGAACAGGGGGAGACCAGCCCCAGCATTTT. The whole variable domain, filled in from reference TRBV18 and TRBJ1-5, reads NAGVMQNPRHLVRRRGQEARLRCSPMKGHSHVYWYRQLPEEGLKFMVYLQKENIIDESGMPKERFSAEFPKEGPSILRIQQVVRGDSAAYFCASSPRTGGDQPQHFGDGTRLSIL.

V is TRBV30 and J is TRBJ1-2; D possibly corresponds to TRBD1 (5 bases). Germline V lookup: CDR1 GTSNPN, CDR2 SVGIG (reference sequence). Trimming removed 4 bases at V and 5 bases at J, with 17 bases between. CDR3 length equals 14 residues. CDR3 nucleotides: TGTGCCTGGACGAAGGGACTGGGGTTTTATGGCTACACCTTC. This translates into CAWTKGLGFYGYTF.

This clone was observed a single time. This chain connects TRBV5-6 to TRBJ1-5, with a tentative D call TRBD1 (5 bases). This CDR3 contains 15 residues. The V and J ends lost 7 bases and 3 bases respectively, with 17 bases between them. Germline V CDR1 and CDR2: SGHDT, YYEEEE. The CDR3 DNA sequence: TGTGCCAGCTCCGGGACGGGGGGGAACAATCAGCCCCAGCATTTT. This sequence encodes CASSGTGGNNQPQHF.

V and J are TRBV5-6 and TRBJ2-7; D is ambiguous. The germline CDR1 and CDR2 sequences are SGHDT and YYEEEE. The ends were cut back, 0 bases at V and 2 bases at J, with 3 bases in the middle. The CDR3 is 12 amino acids. CDR3 nucleotide sequence: TGTGCCAGCAGCTTGGGTACCTACGAGCAGTACTTC. Its protein is CASSLGTYEQYF.

The V call is TRBV2, the J call TRBJ2-3; no firm D call. The V gene lost 5 bases and the J gene lost 2 bases, with 17 bases spanning the gap. This CDR3 comprises 16 residues. Germline CDR1 and CDR2: SNHLY and FYNNEI. The CDR3: CASSLRSLPPTDTQYF. As DNA, the CDR3 is TGTGCCAGCAGTTTGCGATCCCTTCCCCCCACAGATACGCAGTATTTT.

The J gene is TRBJ2-5, the V gene TRBV5-1; 8 bases are a match to TRBD1. Per germline, CDR1 SGHRS and CDR2 YFSETQ. The CDR3 runs to 14 residues. J lost 4 bases, V lost 4 bases, and 6 bases had no gene match. The CDR3: CASSGTGGRETQYF. CDR3 DNA sequence: TGCGCCAGCAGCGGCACAGGGGGACGAGAGACCCAGTACTTC.

This chain links TRBV6-5 with TRBJ2-7, with D unclear. CDR3 length: 11 residues. Germline CDR1 is MNHEY and CDR2 is SVGAGI. The ends were cut back, 7 bases at V and 5 bases at J, with 9 bases in the middle. The CDR3 region has the DNA TGTGCCAGCACCGAGAACGACGAGCAGTACTTC. This sequence encodes CASTENDEQYF.

This chain uses TRBV30 with TRBJ2-3; TRBD2 aligns across 8 bases. The CDR3 extends over 14 amino acids. CDR1 and CDR2 (germline): GTSNPN, SVGIG (reference sequence). V lost 5 bases to trimming and J lost 4 bases; unmatched junction nucleotides: 8. CDR3 DNA: TGTGCCTGGTCTCCGGGACTAGTCTCAGATACGCAGTATTTT. Translating gives CAWSPGLVSDTQYF.

V and J are TRBV7-9 and TRBJ1-1; tentative D call: TRBD1 (5 bases). The CDR3 is 14 residues long. With 2 bases removed from V and 3 bases from J, the gap between germline ends came to 10 bases. Germline CDR1 SEHNR, CDR2 FQNEAQ (reference sequence). The CDR3 DNA reads TGTGCCAGCAGCTTAATCAGGGCCGACACTGAAGCTTTCTTT. This gives the protein CASSLIRADTEAFF.

The rearrangement links TRBV7-2 to TRBJ2-5; 9 bases map to TRBD2. V dropped 3 bases and J dropped 7; count of bases not matched to a gene: 15. The CDR3 length is 17 residues. CDR1 is SGHTA and CDR2 is FQGNSA in the germline V gene. The DNA of the CDR3 is TGTGCCAGCAGCTTTCGGGGAGCGGGGGGCCGATTCGGGACCCAGTACTTC. It is translated as CASSFRGAGGRFGTQYF.

The genes are TRBV9 and TRBJ1-3; D ambiguous. Germline CDR1 is SGDLS and CDR2 is YYNGEE. Trimming took 0 bases from V and 4 from J, leaving 8 bases between them. CDR3 length: 14 amino acids. The CDR3 coding sequence is TGTGCCAGCAGCGTAGGCCCCGAGGGAAACACCATATATTTT. It is translated as CASSVGPEGNTIYF.

The rearrangement uses TRBV28 and TRBJ1-3, with unresolved D. The CDR3 extends over 12 amino acids. The V end lost 3 bases, the J end lost 9 bases, and 9 bases lay between the germline ends. Per germline, CDR1 MDHEN and CDR2 SYDVKM. The CDR3 loop is CASSFRRGTIYF. The CDR3 nucleotides are TGTGCCAGCAGTTTCCGACGGGGCACCATATATTTT.

J is TRBJ1-6 and V is TRBV5-1, with TRBD1 matching 10 bases. The CDR3 is 17 amino acids. Losses at the gene ends were 3 bases for V and 5 bases for J; bases not matched to a gene: 8. The germline V gene encodes CDR1 SGHRS and CDR2 YFSETQ. For the CDR3, the DNA is TGCGCCAGCAGCTCTATTCTCGGACAGGGGGATAATTCACCCCTCCACTTT. This encodes CASSSILGQGDNSPLHF.

For this clone: Other DNA sequences in this specimen translate into the identical CDR3. The chain joins TRBV9 to TRBJ2-7; 7 nucleotides line up with TRBD2. CDR1 SGDLS and CDR2 YYNGEE come from the germline V gene. V gave up 5 bases and J gave up 2 bases; unmatched junction bases: 10. The CDR3 sequence is 15 residues long. The CDR3 here is CASSEDPGGPYEQYF. The CDR3 nucleotides are TGTGCCAGCAGTGAAGACCCGGGGGGACCCTACGAGCAGTACTTC.

The rearrangement joins TRBV6-2 or TRBV6-3 to TRBJ2-1; TRBD2 agrees at 9 bases. This CDR3 is built from 15 residues. Germline values: CDR1 MNHEY, CDR2 SVGEGT. The V segment lost 6 bases and the J segment 3 bases; nucleotides outside the gene matches: 6. CDR3 in DNA: TGTGCCAGCAGCCGAGCGGGGGGTTTCTACAATGAGCAGTTCTTC. Its translation: CASSRAGGFYNEQFF.

The chain joins TRBV7-9 to TRBJ2-2, with a tentative D call TRBD2 (6 bases). The length of the CDR3 is 15 residues. Germline V lookup: CDR1 SEHNR, CDR2 FQNEAQ (reference sequence). Trimming took off 5 bases at V and 2 bases at J, with 12 bases between the two ends. The CDR3 nucleotides are TGTGCCAGCAGCCCCGCCGGGACTAACACCGGGGAGCTGTTTTTT. It codes for CASSPAGTNTGELFF.

V is TRBV6-5 and J is TRBJ1-5; D unclear. Trimming left V 7 bases short and J 7 bases short, with 14 bases between. Germline V gives CDR1 MNHEY, CDR2 SVGAGI. The CDR3 totals 13 residues. The CDR3 reads CASTDGVGQPQHF. CDR3 nucleotides: TGTGCCAGCACCGACGGGGTCGGGCAGCCCCAGCATTTT.

The chain couples TRBV2 to TRBJ1-3, with D perhaps TRBD1 (5 bases). Trimming left V 3 bases short and J 2 bases short, with 17 bases between. Germline V CDR1 and CDR2: SNHLY, FYNNEI. This CDR3 has 17 residues. CDR3 nucleotide sequence: TGTGCCAGCAGTGAGGGGAAAAGGGGACTTACTGGAAACACCATATATTTT. It specifies CASSEGKRGLTGNTIYF.

V gene TRBV28 combines with J gene TRBJ1-1; TRBD1 matches at 7 bases. V lost 6 bases, J lost 4 bases, and 8 bases stayed unmatched. The CDR3 loop spans 14 amino acids. CDR1 and CDR2 (germline): MDHEN, SYDVKM. The CDR3 protein is CASRPDRVLTEAFF. DNA of the CDR3: TGTGCCAGCAGACCCGACAGGGTCCTCACTGAAGCTTTCTTT.

V usage is TRBV7-2 and J usage is TRBJ2-1; 10 bases fit TRBD2. The J segment lost 4 bases and the V segment lost 5 bases, leaving 5 bases of the junction unmatched. The CDR3 extends over 15 amino acids. Germline V CDR1 and CDR2: SGHTA, FQGNSA. Written as DNA, the CDR3 is TGTGCCAGCAGCAAACTAGCGGGGAAATACAATGAGCAGTTCTTC. This gives the protein CASSKLAGKYNEQFF.

This clone was seen a single time. This chain links TRBV27 with TRBJ1-1; D gene unclear. Germline-derived CDR1 and CDR2 are MNHEY and SMNVEV (reference sequence). V was clipped by 6 bases and J by 0 bases, with 8 bases between them. The CDR3 loop spans 13 amino acids. The chain's CDR3 is CASSSEMNTEAFF. The CDR3 region has the DNA TGTGCCAGCAGCAGCGAGATGAACACTGAAGCTTTCTTT.

This chain joins TRBV9 and TRBJ2-7, with 14 bases aligning to TRBD2. The J segment lost 9 bases and the V segment lost 3 bases, leaving 5 bases of the junction unmatched. Germline V gene sequence: CDR1 SGDLS, CDR2 YYNGEE. This CDR3 is 14 amino acids long. The CDR3 protein is CASSEGTSGGRQYF. The CDR3 DNA reads TGTGCCAGCAGCGAGGGGACTAGCGGGGGAAGGCAGTACTTC.